This TCR beta chain was sequenced during a study of blood T cell repertoires in COVID-19. Sequenced by immunoSEQ multiplex PCR; TCRdb stores in-frame clones only, minus some. The sample lists approximately 220,000 clones; 70% to 90% were seen once. The receptor was isolated from a young man who had recovered from COVID-19. Sample: PBMCs or T cells enriched from blood (not recorded which).

DNA of the CDR3: TGTGCCAGCAGCTTGGGGGACAGTACGGGTGGGCAGTACTTC. Translation: CASSLGDSTGGQYF. J is TRBJ2-7 and V is TRBV5-5, with 7 positions matching TRBD1. V dropped 0 bases and J dropped 9; count of bases not matched to a gene: 9. Germline assignment: CDR1 SGHKS and CDR2 YYEKEE (reference sequence). CDR3 length: 14 residues.